These T cell receptor beta chains were read from a single sample in a study of T cell repertoires in cytomegalovirus infection. TCRdb analysed the reads with MiXCR anew, one entry per CDR3 protein. The table shows 85,000 to 120,000 distinct CDR3 sequences, with approximately 15% occurring only once. Sequenced material: PBMCs. These receptors were collected from a human donor in good health (CMV status not recorded). Some clones in this sample may be carry-over from other donors' samples. Both conserved end residues are part of each CDR3. The order of the fields is V gene, CDR3 length, clone size, D gene, J gene, CDR3 protein, CDR3 DNA. D genes are given only for firm matches. Clone size is stated in some rows and not others, as once, few, many or a class when expanded.

>TRBV11-2|16|few|TRBD1|TRBJ1-6
CASSPPDRGTNSPLHF
TGTGCCAGCAGCCCACCGGACAGGGGCACGAATTCACCCCTCCACTTT
>TRBV6-2/TRBV6-3|13|many|NA|TRBJ1-2
CASSVTGSYGYTF
TGTGCCAGCAGTGTCACAGGGAGCTATGGCTACACCTTC
>TRBV4-1|15|many|TRBD2|TRBJ2-5
CASSQEPGGWETQYF
TGCGCCAGCAGCCAAGAACCGGGGGGGTGGGAGACCCAGTACTTC
>TRBV4-2|15|NA|NA|TRBJ2-7
CASSQDGQGAYEQYF
TGTGCCAGCAGCCAAGATGGGCAGGGAGCCTACGAGCAGTACTTC
>TRBV7-9|15|many|NA|TRBJ1-2
CASSIRDIFIIGYTF
TGTGCCAGCAGCATCCGGGACATCTTCATAATCGGCTACACCTTC
>TRBV7-2|16|many|TRBD2|TRBJ2-1
CASSLSRLAGGLEQFF
TGTGCCAGCAGCTTATCTCGACTAGCGGGGGGGCTTGAGCAGTTCTTC
>TRBV7-2|12|many|NA|TRBJ1-6
CASSLRGKPLHF
TGTGCCAGCAGCTTGAGGGGCAAACCCCTCCACTTT
>TRBV30|15|NA|TRBD2|TRBJ2-5
CAWSRLAGGQETQYF
TGTGCCTGGAGTCGTCTAGCGGGGGGGCAAGAGACCCAGTACTTC
>TRBV30|14|NA|NA|TRBJ2-3
CAGRREYGPDTQYF
TGTGCTGGAAGGAGAGAGTACGGCCCAGATACGCAGTATTTT
>TRBV20-1|14|NA|NA|TRBJ1-1
CSALLQRAYTEAFF
TGCAGTGCTCTACTACAGCGAGCGTACACTGAAGCTTTCTTT
>TRBV7-9|13|NA|NA|TRBJ1-1
CASSYGENTEAFF
TGTGCCAGTTCATATGGGGAGAACACTGAAGCTTTCTTT
>TRBV28|15|NA|TRBD1|TRBJ1-2
CASSSRDREGYGYTF
TGTGCCAGCAGTTCCCGGGACAGGGAGGGGTATGGCTACACCTTC
>TRBV7-2|14|medium-sized|NA|TRBJ1-1
CASSPGPLNTEAFF
TGTGCCAGCAGTCCGGGACCGCTGAACACTGAAGCTTTCTTT
>TRBV11-2|14|many|NA|TRBJ2-2
CASSLGGYTGELFF
TGTGCCAGCAGTCTAGGGGGTTACACCGGGGAGCTGTTTTTT
>TRBV28|15|many|NA|TRBJ2-3
CASSLPRLGTDTQYF
TGTGCCAGCAGTTTACCCAGATTAGGCACAGATACGCAGTATTTT
>TRBV7-3|13|many|NA|TRBJ2-3
CASSTGPADTQYF
TGTGCCAGCAGCACCGGCCCGGCAGATACGCAGTATTTT
>TRBV7-2|17|many|TRBD2|TRBJ2-1
CASSFRTSRYGTNEQFF
TGTGCCAGCAGCTTCCGGACTAGCCGGTATGGTACGAATGAGCAGTTCTTC
>TRBV6-2/TRBV6-3|14|NA|TRBD2|TRBJ2-1
CASMRLAGGLQQFF
TGTGCCAGCATGAGACTAGCGGGGGGACTTCAGCAGTTCTTC
>TRBV28|16|many|TRBD2|TRBJ2-1
CASSRPRGGDYNEQFF
TGTGCCAGCAGCCGACCCCGGGGGGGCGACTACAATGAGCAGTTCTTC
>TRBV5-6|19|NA|NA|TRBJ1-1
CASSLDFPWQLMENTEAFF
TGTGCCAGCAGCTTGGATTTCCCCTGGCAGTTAATGGAGAACACTGAAGCTTTCTTT
>TRBV12-3/TRBV12-4|13|NA|NA|TRBJ1-5
CASSLMGNQPQHF
TGTGCCAGCAGTTTAATGGGCAATCAGCCCCAGCATTTT
>TRBV28|16|many|NA|TRBJ2-2
CASSLWWISNTGELFF
TGTGCCAGCAGTTTATGGTGGATTTCGAACACCGGGGAGCTGTTTTTT
>TRBV7-3|15|NA|TRBD2|TRBJ2-1
CASSLLRGGESEQFF
TGTGCCAGCAGCTTACTCCGGGGGGGGGAAAGTGAGCAGTTCTTC
>TRBV11-2|14|NA|TRBD2|TRBJ2-2
CASSLFGGTGELFF
TGTGCCAGCAGCTTATTCGGGGGGACCGGGGAGCTGTTTTTT
>TRBV5-1|14|NA|NA|TRBJ2-1
CASSGDPVLNEQFF
TGCGCCAGCAGCGGCGACCCGGTGCTGAATGAGCAGTTCTTC
>TRBV12-3/TRBV12-4|17|many|NA|TRBJ1-1
CASSFRFARRQNTEAFF
TGTGCCAGCAGTTTCAGGTTCGCCCGGCGGCAAAACACTGAAGCTTTCTTT
>TRBV7-2|14|many|NA|TRBJ2-6
CASSPDRWANVLTF
TGTGCCAGCAGCCCGGACCGTTGGGCCAACGTCCTGACTTTC
>TRBV7-2|19|many|NA|TRBJ2-3
CASSLRGSSFITSTDTQYF
TGTGCCAGCAGCTTAAGGGGCAGCAGCTTCATAACTAGCACAGATACGCAGTATTTT
>TRBV5-1|12|few|NA|TRBJ2-7
CASSFEYGEQYF
TGCGCCAGCAGCTTTGAATATGGCGAGCAGTACTTC
>TRBV7-3|14|few|NA|TRBJ2-5
CASSLGDYQETQYF
TGTGCCAGCAGCTTAGGAGATTACCAAGAGACCCAGTACTTC
>TRBV5-5|14|NA|NA|TRBJ1-4
CASTPGAWNEKLFF
TGTGCCAGTACTCCCGGGGCCTGGAATGAAAAACTGTTTTTT
>TRBV10-3|14|NA|TRBD1|TRBJ1-2
CAINPTGTDYGYTF
TGTGCCATCAACCCGACAGGGACGGACTATGGCTACACCTTC
>TRBV11-3|13|NA|NA|TRBJ2-3
CASSLEVDDTQYF
TGTGCCAGCAGCTTAGAGGTGGACGATACGCAGTATTTT
>TRBV7-3|13|many|NA|TRBJ2-1
CASSLNQYNEQFF
TGTGCCAGCAGCTTAAACCAGTACAATGAGCAGTTCTTC
>TRBV24-1|13|few|NA|TRBJ1-6
CATSDTGNSPLHF
TGTGCCACCAGTGATACCGGAAATTCACCCCTCCACTTT
>TRBV6-5|13|NA|NA|TRBJ2-3
CASSRTFTDTQYF
TGTGCCAGCAGTCGGACATTCACAGATACGCAGTATTTT
>TRBV20-1|15|NA|TRBD2|TRBJ2-1
CSARASGGGFNEQFF
TGCAGTGCTAGGGCCAGCGGGGGGGGTTTCAATGAGCAGTTCTTC
>TRBV5-4|13|NA|NA|TRBJ2-3
CASSLAGGDTQYF
TGTGCCAGCAGCTTAGCGGGCGGTGATACGCAGTATTTT
>TRBV7-2|16|many|TRBD2|TRBJ2-1
CASSLMGGGAENEQFF
TGTGCCAGCAGCCTGATGGGCGGGGGGGCCGAGAATGAGCAGTTCTTC
>TRBV4-3|16|NA|NA|TRBJ2-3
CASSQDIRGRTDTQYF
TGCGCCAGCAGCCAAGACATCAGGGGACGCACAGATACGCAGTATTTT
>TRBV14|14|NA|TRBD1|TRBJ1-1
CASSYSTGGTEAFF
TGTGCCAGCAGTTACTCGACAGGGGGCACTGAAGCTTTCTTT
>TRBV12-3/TRBV12-4|16|NA|NA|TRBJ2-5
CASSLALTGSIETQYF
TGTGCCAGCAGTTTAGCCTTAACGGGTAGTATAGAGACCCAGTACTTC
>TRBV7-2|15|many|NA|TRBJ2-7
CASSLGPGINYEQYF
TGTGCCAGCAGCTTAGGCCCAGGGATTAACTACGAGCAGTACTTC
>TRBV11-1|15|many|NA|TRBJ2-1
CASSFQAESYNEQFF
TGTGCCAGCAGCTTTCAGGCCGAGTCCTACAATGAGCAGTTCTTC
>TRBV7-2|11|many|NA|TRBJ2-5
CASSFIETQYF
TGTGCCAGCAGCTTCATAGAGACCCAGTACTTC
>TRBV6-2/TRBV6-3|15|NA|NA|TRBJ2-2
CASRRRVSDTGELFF
TGTGCCAGCAGGCGCAGGGTCTCGGACACCGGGGAGCTGTTTTTT
>TRBV7-8|14|few|NA|TRBJ2-2
CASSLSVNTGELFF
TGTGCCAGCAGCTTATCGGTGAACACCGGGGAGCTGTTTTTT
>TRBV28|14|many|NA|TRBJ2-5
CASSSRRRKETQYF
TGTGCCAGCAGTTCTAGGAGGCGAAAAGAGACCCAGTACTTC
>TRBV2|13|few|NA|TRBJ2-7
CASSGDGAYEQYF
TGTGCCAGCAGTGGAGACGGAGCTTACGAGCAGTACTTC
>TRBV20-1|12|NA|NA|TRBJ2-2
CSGGRNTGELFF
TGCAGCGGGGGACGTAACACCGGGGAGCTGTTTTTT
>TRBV28|13|many|NA|TRBJ2-7
CASSSSGIYEQYF
TGTGCCAGCAGTTCTTCTGGGATCTACGAGCAGTACTTC
>TRBV6-1|15|NA|TRBD2|TRBJ2-3
CASSVTSGGRDTQYF
TGTGCCAGCAGCGTGACTAGCGGGGGTAGAGATACGCAGTATTTT